This T cell receptor (beta chain) was profiled in a study of blood T cell repertoires in COVID-19. On the study more broadly: Sites in the United States, Italy and Spain provided acute and convalescent COVID-19 samples. Sources were T cells, B-cell-depleted T cells, or PBMCs; the material itself was cDNA or gDNA.

CDR3 size: 14 residues. Germline V lookup: CDR1 SNHLY, CDR2 FYNNEI. The V segment lost 5 bases and the J segment 3 bases; nucleotides outside the gene matches: 6. Original processing methods: For nucleated cells, counts were estimated from reference gene primer amplification. Profiled with immunoSEQ multiplex PCR; TCRdb holds only in-frame clones, not every one. The D gene and trimming were derived from the DNA, and the V and J assignments and clone size from that table. The sample contains 150,000 to 200,000 clones, around 85% of which appear only once. Input material: peripheral blood. The chain is built from TRBV2 and TRBJ1-1, with TRBD1 matching over 7 bases. This receptor was taken from a woman aged 70 to 79 with acute or convalescent COVID-19. Written as DNA, the CDR3 is TGTGCCAGCAGTCTGGGACAGTCTTACACTGAAGCTTTCTTT. This gives the protein CASSLGQSYTEAFF.